Below are 7 T cell receptor beta chains sequenced from a single sample in a study of blood T cell repertoires in COVID-19. TCRdb's copy holds only in-frame clones and misses some; the assay was immunoSEQ multiplex PCR. Among around 270,000 clones listed, more than 85% were seen once. Specimen: peripheral blood. These receptors all come from a man aged 40-50 years with acute or convalescent COVID-19.

CDR3 loop: CASSLHRAREGYQPQHF. CDR3 in DNA: TGTGCCAGCAGCTTGCACAGGGCCAGGGAGGGCTATCAGCCCCAGCATTTT. This sequence joins TRBV5-8 and TRBJ1-5; possibly TRBD1 for D (6 bases). Trimming left V 1 base short and J 5 bases short, with 19 bases between. The CDR3 contains 17 residues. Germline lookup yields CDR1 SGHTS and CDR2 YDEGEE.

V and J are TRBV3-1 (or the pseudogene TRBV3-2) and TRBJ2-1; the match to TRBD2 covers 7 bases. Losses at the gene ends were 4 bases for V and 2 bases for J; bases not matched to a gene: 5. Germline CDR1 and CDR2: LGHDT and YNNKEL (reference sequence). The CDR3 loop spans 15 amino acids. The CDR3 DNA reads TGTGCCAGCAGCCCTCCGGGACTAACCTACAATGAGCAGTTCTTC. The encoded protein is CASSPPGLTYNEQFF.

This chain uses TRBV28 with TRBJ1-5; D might be TRBD1 (5 bases). The CDR3 spans 14 residues. Germline-derived CDR1 and CDR2 are MDHEN and SYDVKM. V gave up 6 bases and J gave up 3 bases, with 12 bases separating them. This CDR3 reads CASSPDKINQPQHF. CDR3 sequence (DNA): TGTGCCAGCAGCCCGGACAAGATCAATCAGCCCCAGCATTTT.

The genes are TRBV15 and TRBJ1-1, with TRBD1 matching over 9 bases. The CDR3 runs 14 residues. CDR1 is LNHNV and CDR2 is YYDKDF in the germline V gene (reference sequence). V dropped 8 bases and J dropped 6; count of bases not matched to a gene: 10. The CDR3 nucleotides read TGTGCCACCCTCCGGGACAGGGTGGGGGCTGAAGCTTTCTTT. This translates into CATLRDRVGAEAFF.

The chain is built from TRBV24-1 and TRBJ2-6; 8 bases map to TRBD2. The germline V gene encodes CDR1 KGHDR and CDR2 SFDVKD. V gave up 3 bases and J gave up 3 bases; unmatched junction bases: 6. There are 17 residues in the CDR3. The CDR3 sequence is CATSDAGGGFGANVLTF. In DNA form, the CDR3 reads TGTGCCACCAGTGATGCGGGAGGCGGGTTTGGGGCCAACGTCCTGACTTTC.

The chain employs TRBV7-2 and TRBJ1-1; D is unclear. V was cut by 0 bases and J by 1 base, with 9 bases left in between. CDR3 size: 15 residues. Germline loops: CDR1 SGHTA, CDR2 FQGNSA. The CDR3 spells CASSLAVRSNTEAFF. In nucleotides, the CDR3 is TGTGCCAGCAGCTTAGCGGTGCGATCGAACACTGAAGCTTTCTTT.

This chain uses TRBV30 with TRBJ1-6, with D unresolved. V gave up 2 bases and J gave up 9 bases, with 11 bases separating them. CDR1 and CDR2 from the germline V gene are GTSNPN and SVGIG (reference sequence). This CDR3 contains 13 residues. CDR3 region: CAWSLTESSPLHF. Written as DNA, the CDR3 is TGTGCCTGGAGTTTAACCGAGAGTTCACCCCTCCACTTT.